This paragraph reports one T cell receptor (beta chain). No cognate antigen has been identified for it. Base qualities are not at hand, and no much larger clone is one base apart. Separate from the approximately 670-subject first cohort, the validation cohort of around 130 subjects was the group to which the donors belonged. This record belongs to a study of cytomegalovirus exposure and HLA in healthy donors (dated by TCRdb to 2016 to 2017). Broadly, across the study: According to a later analysis, the 120 or so validation repertoires were produced on the same platform as the 666 repertoires of the first cohort. The study was designed to test whether signatures of past pathogen exposure could be identified by cataloging public T cell receptors. A separate validation cohort of some 130 different subjects was used in addition to the 666-subject first cohort. High-throughput TCR immunosequencing, statistical association of individual TCRs with disease status, and machine learning were combined to predict cytomegalovirus infection status. Study-wide conclusions, independent of this receptor: In vitro tests confirmed that a few of the cytomegalovirus-associated TCR beta chains recognize cytomegalovirus antigens. Of the cluster scores, around 95% were above 0 in a later analysis, which found that TCRs clustered in the first cohort also tended to co-occur in the 95 to 150 validation repertoires. Most TCR sequences were seen in very few donors, while some public TCRs were found in many individuals. The authors suggested that the approach could potentially be extended to other disease states and immunological phenotypes. A later analysis lacked HLA typing for the validation cohort, so it scored co-occurrence in that cohort across all 120 or so repertoires. Cytomegalovirus status was reported to be diagnosed by the classifier with high specificity and sensitivity in both the original and validation cohorts. In the study, some 160 TCR beta chains were listed as associated with cytomegalovirus.

The CDR3 measures 14 amino acids from cysteine to phenylalanine. The entry retains the CDR3 DNA only, 42 bases that are in frame from base 1. Library generation was performed with the immunoSEQ multiplex PCR assay. For the original study's pipeline: To diagnose cytomegalovirus status from the catalog of TCR beta chain sequences, a statistical classification framework was built. The table was pulled from immuneACCESS by TCRdb, which kept in-frame rearrangements only. Such tables lose some clones; where checked, under half of the loss comes from unresolved V genes, and the rest has no known cause. D and trimming come from the DNA, and the V and J calls and clone size come from that table. For this sample the table gives more than 85,000 clones, of which over 85% were detected only once. The ten largest clones capture 1.9% of the sample.

The chain is encoded by TRBV21-1 joined to TRBJ1-2; the table gives TRBD1 as D, unverified against the DNA. TRBV21-1 is labeled a pseudogene. Specimen: PBMCs. This TCR was sampled from a young woman in good health and CMV-seronegative. CDR3 region: CASSKYNRGPGYTF. The DNA sequence is as follows: TGTGCCAGCAGCAAATACAACAGGGGGCCTGGCTACACCTTC.